This is a list of T cell receptor beta chains from one sample in a study of cytomegalovirus exposure and HLA in healthy donors. Sequencing was performed with immunoSEQ multiplex PCR; in TCRdb, only in-frame clones are kept and a portion is missing. Of over 110,000 clones listed, 82% were seen once; the top ten hold around 2.5%. Sequencing input: PBMCs. The receptor source for this set is a male donor in good health and CMV-seronegative. Both conserved end residues are part of each CDR3. A D gene is named only where the DNA matches it firmly. The size field is filled for only some rows; it gives once, few, many or a size class.

>.|TRBJ1-2|TRBD1|TRBV4-2
TGTGCCAGCAGCCAAGATCTGGCAGGGGGAGCAGAAAACTATGGCTACACCTTC
CASSQDLAGGAENYGYTF
>.|TRBJ1-5|.|TRBV7-6
TGTGCCAGCAGCGCCCGCCCAGGCGACAATCAGCCCCAGCATTTT
CASSARPGDNQPQHF
>.|TRBJ2-1|.|TRBV27
TGTGCCAGCAGTTTATCACCAGGGCGACGATACAATGAGCAGTTCTTC
CASSLSPGRRYNEQFF
>.|TRBJ2-2|TRBD2|TRBV28
TGTGCCAGCAGTTTGGTTTCTAGCGGGATCTTGCTGTTTTTT
CASSLVSSGILLFF
>.|TRBJ2-7|.|TRBV9
TGTGCCAGCAGCCCCCCCGGAGGGGTCTCTACCTACGAGCAGTACTTC
CASSPPGGVSTYEQYF
>.|TRBJ2-5|TRBD2|TRBV15
TGTGCCACCAGCAGAGATATGGCTAGCGGGACGGAGACCCAGTACTTC
CATSRDMASGTETQYF
>.|TRBJ2-5|.|TRBV7-7
TGTGCCAGCAGCGATAGAGAGACCCAGTACTTC
CASSDRETQYF
>.|TRBJ1-5|TRBD1|TRBV7-3
TGTGCCAGCAGACATAGGGGGCTCGGCAATCAGCCCCAGCATTTT
CASRHRGLGNQPQHF
>.|TRBJ1-5|TRBD1|TRBV4-2
TGTGCCAGCAGCCAAGATTCCCAGGGGGGTCAGCCCCAGCATTTT
CASSQDSQGGQPQHF
>.|TRBJ2-1|TRBD2|TRBV9
TGTGCCAGCAGCGTAGGACGCTGGGGGGGTGAGCAGTTCTTC
CASSVGRWGGEQFF
>.|TRBJ2-2|.|TRBV15
TGTGCCACCAGCGGCCGGGACTTAAGCTCGGCTGGGGAGCTGTTTTTT
CATSGRDLSSAGELFF
>.|TRBJ1-1|TRBD1|TRBV4-1
TGCGCCAGCAGCCAAGCCTACAGGGGGCGGACTGAAGCTTTCTTT
CASSQAYRGRTEAFF
>.|TRBJ2-3|.|TRBV9
TGTGCCAGCAGCGTAGGAGGCGGGGCTGGAAGGACAGATACGCAGTATTTT
CASSVGGGAGRTDTQYF
>.|TRBJ2-3|TRBD2|TRBV11-2
TGTGCCAGCAGCACCCTAGCGGGGGGGAACACAGATACGCAGTATTTT
CASSTLAGGNTDTQYF
>once|TRBJ2-7|TRBD1|TRBV27
TGTGCCAGCAGTTATTCGACAGGGTATAATTCCTACGAGCAGTACTTC
CASSYSTGYNSYEQYF
>.|TRBJ2-3|.|TRBV5-6
TGTGCCAGCAGCTTAATGAATCGGGGAGTCGCAGATACGCAGTATTTT
CASSLMNRGVADTQYF
>.|TRBJ2-1|.|TRBV7-9
TGTGCCAGCAGCAAGACGCAGGGTTTCTACAATGAGCAGTTCTTC
CASSKTQGFYNEQFF
>.|TRBJ2-7|.|TRBV7-9
TGTGCCAGCAGCCCCTCTGCGGGGCCCGAGCAGTACTTC
CASSPSAGPEQYF
>once|TRBJ2-6|.|TRBV2
TGTGCCAGCACTGGGAGTCCTGGGGCCAACGTCCTGACTTTC
CASTGSPGANVLTF
>.|TRBJ2-7|.|TRBV13
TGTGCCAGCAGCACCCGACAGGGACTTGACGAGCAGTACTTC
CASSTRQGLDEQYF
>.|TRBJ1-3|TRBD1|TRBV14
TGTGCCAGCAGCCAATCCAAAGGACAGGGTCCCTTCTCTGGAAACACCATATATTTT
CASSQSKGQGPFSGNTIYF
>.|TRBJ1-1|.|TRBV29-1
TGCAGCGTCCACCGACTAGCGGGGCAGAACACTGAAGCTTTCTTT
CSVHRLAGQNTEAFF
>once|TRBJ1-1|.|TRBV18
TGTGCCAGCTCATACACAGCGAACACTGAAGCTTTCTTT
CASSYTANTEAFF
>.|TRBJ2-1|TRBD1|TRBV15
TGTGCCACCCGACAGGGGAACTCCTACAATGAGCAGTTCTTC
CATRQGNSYNEQFF
>.|TRBJ1-4|TRBD1|TRBV4-1
TGCGCCAGCAGCCAAAGGACAGGGCAAAGGGAAAAACTGTTTTTT
CASSQRTGQREKLFF
>few|TRBJ2-7|.|TRBV18
TGTGCCAGCTCACCAACAGGCAATTCGGAAGACGAGCAGTACTTC
CASSPTGNSEDEQYF